The entry that follows covers one TCR beta chain sequence. Per the study methods: The assay estimated nucleated cells by amplifying reference gene primers. TCRdb keeps only in-frame clones here, not all; method: immunoSEQ multiplex PCR. D and trimming come from the DNA, and the V and J calls and clone size come from that table. The sample records 300,000 to 400,000 clones, 80% to 90% being singletons. The germline V gene encodes CDR1 SGHRS and CDR2 YFSETQ. This CDR3 contains 14 residues. V trimming: 4 bases; J trimming: 6 bases; junction bases outside the gene matches: 5. This sample stems from a study of blood T cell repertoires in COVID-19. As for the study in general: T cells, B-cell-depleted T cells, or PBMCs provided the cDNA or gDNA that served as material.

The study drew participants aged about 18 to 89 years from around 24 US areas. The receptor's source is a woman between 40 and 50 years old with acute COVID-19. This chain joins TRBV5-1 and TRBJ1-2; 11 bases match TRBD1. Specimen: PBMCs or T cells enriched from blood (not recorded which). This chain's CDR3 is CASSPGQGANGYTF. The CDR3 nucleotides read TGCGCCAGCAGCCCCGGACAGGGGGCGAATGGCTACACCTTC.